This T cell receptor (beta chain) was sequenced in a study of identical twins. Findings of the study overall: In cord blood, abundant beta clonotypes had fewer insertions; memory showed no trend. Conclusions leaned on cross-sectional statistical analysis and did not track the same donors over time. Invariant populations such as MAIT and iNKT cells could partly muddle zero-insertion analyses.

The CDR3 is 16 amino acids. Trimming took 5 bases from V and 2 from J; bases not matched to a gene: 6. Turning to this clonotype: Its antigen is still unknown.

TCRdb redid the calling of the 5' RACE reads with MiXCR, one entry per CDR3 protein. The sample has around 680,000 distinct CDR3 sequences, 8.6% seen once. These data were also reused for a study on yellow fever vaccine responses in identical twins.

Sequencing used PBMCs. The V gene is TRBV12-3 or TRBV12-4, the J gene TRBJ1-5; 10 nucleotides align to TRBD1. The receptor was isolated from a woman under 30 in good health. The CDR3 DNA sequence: TGTGCCAGCAGTCGACAGGGGGCGGGAGGCAATCAGCCCCAGCATTTT. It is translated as CASSRQGAGGNQPQHF.